This paragraph reports one T cell receptor (beta chain). The clone's antigen remains unknown. Base qualities are not provided; no much larger clone lies one nucleotide away. These data originate in a study of control samples from healthy donors and cancer patients (dated by TCRdb to the early 2020s). Spanning cysteine to phenylalanine, the CDR3 consists of 12 amino acids. CDR3 DNA is the only sequence kept; it has 36 bases, read in frame from the first base. The V and J ends are trimmed by 8 bases and 5 bases, leaving 13 bases between them. For CDR1 and CDR2, the germline V gene (reference sequence) lists SEHNR and FQNEAQ. Library prep was done by the immunoSEQ multiplex PCR assay. TCRdb's version of the immuneACCESS table is confined to in-frame rearrangements and falls short of the full clone set. An unresolved V gene accounts for under half of the shortfall where checked; the remainder is of unknown origin. The table for this sample lists 390,000 or so clones; over 75% of them were counted only once. The biggest ten clones account for around 6.4% of the sample.

Sequencing was done on a sample of PBMCs. The receptor chain draws on TRBV7-9 and TRBJ2-7, with no reliable assignment of the D segment. This TCR was recovered from a man in his forties with head and neck cancer. The DNA is as follows: TGTGCCAGCTGGTTCTCTTCCGACGAGCAGTACTTC. This codes for CASWFSSDEQYF.